Presented here are 28 T cell receptor beta chains from one specimen sequenced in a study of regulatory T cells in long-lasting Graves disease. This sample's time point: newly diagnosed GD, antithyroid drugs for less than 3 months. RNA isolated from PBMCs was used to make the TCR library. To make TCR beta libraries, researchers used iRepertoire HTBI primers and Arm-PCR of CDR3 regions. TCRdb analysed the multiplex PCR reads with MiXCR anew, one entry per CDR3 protein. Of over 350,000 distinct CDR3 sequences listed, approximately 16% are singletons. This sample also belongs to another study, concerning T cells in Graves' hyperthyroidism and ophthalmopathy.

The sample was peripheral blood mononuclear cells (PBMCs), taken at new diagnosis, from a patient treated with antithyroid drugs. Receptors were obtained from a woman between 40 and 50 years old with Graves disease.

This clonotype came up many times. The chain is built from TRBV6-1 and TRBJ2-7; 13 nucleotides align to TRBD2. Germline trimming cut 7 bases from V and 0 bases from J; bases unmatched to any gene: 3. Germline V lookup: CDR1 MNHNS, CDR2 SASEGT. The length of the CDR3 is 15 residues. The CDR3 region is CASTRTSGSSYEQYF. The DNA of the CDR3 is TGTGCCAGCACTCGGACTAGCGGGAGCTCCTACGAGCAGTACTTC.

This clonotype was picked up many times. This chain joins TRBV7-2 and TRBJ2-3; maybe TRBD2 (6 bases). Trimming left V 8 bases short and J 2 bases short, with 11 bases between. Germline loops: CDR1 SGHTA, CDR2 FQGNSA. There are 13 residues in the CDR3. The CDR3 loop is CASRLGYTDTQYF. The CDR3 DNA sequence: TGTGCCAGCCGACTAGGTTACACAGATACGCAGTATTTT.

The chain recombines TRBV4-3 with TRBJ2-3, with D uncertain. The CDR3 is 15 residues long. Germline CDR1 LGHNA, CDR2 YSLEER. Between the trimmed V and J ends, which lost 0 bases and 3 bases, there was a span of 10 bases. CDR3 sequence: CASSQDSARTDTQYF. The DNA of the CDR3 is TGCGCCAGCAGCCAAGATTCGGCGAGGACAGATACGCAGTATTTT.

This clonotype has ten or more counts. This chain links TRBV19 with TRBJ2-3; 7 bases fit TRBD1. The length of the CDR3 is 18 residues. Trimming at V came to 1 base and at J to 1 base, leaving 11 bases not matched to a gene. Germline CDR1 LNHDA, CDR2 SQIVND (reference sequence). The CDR3 nucleotides are TGTGCCAGTAGTATAGGTCGGGACAGTAAATACCGCACAGATACGCAGTATTTT. Encoded protein: CASSIGRDSKYRTDTQYF.

The table lists this clonotype with many counts. The CDR3 sequence is CASSLFGERETDYEQYF. CDR3 DNA sequence: TGCGCCAGCAGCTTGTTTGGAGAACGGGAGACAGACTACGAGCAGTACTTC. The chain couples TRBV5-1 to TRBJ2-7; a weak D match, TRBD2 (6 bases). V lost 1 base to trimming and J lost 3 bases, with 20 bases between them. In germline, CDR1 is SGHRS, CDR2 YFSETQ. CDR3 size: 17 residues.

This clonotype was found many times. This sequence joins TRBV27 and TRBJ2-3; D is possibly TRBD2 (5 bases). Germline V CDR1 and CDR2: MNHEY, SMNVEV (reference sequence). The CDR3 totals 16 residues. The V and J ends lost 3 bases and 2 bases respectively, with 15 bases between them. The CDR3 is CASSFTFGLATDTQYF. Here the CDR3 DNA reads TGTGCCAGCAGTTTCACTTTCGGACTCGCCACAGATACGCAGTATTTT.

Ten or more counts support this clonotype. The V gene is TRBV30, the J gene TRBJ2-1; D not certain. CDR1 and CDR2 (germline): GTSNPN, SVGIG (reference sequence). Trimming cost V 2 bases and J 0 bases, with 8 bases left between them. This CDR3 region has 14 residues. In nucleotides, the CDR3 is TGTGCCTGGAGTAAGGGTAGCTCCTACAATGAGCAGTTCTTC. Protein: CAWSKGSSYNEQFF.

This clonotype showed up many times. This sequence joins TRBV14 and TRBJ2-1; D remains ambiguous. This CDR3 contains 15 residues. The germline V and J ends were trimmed by 3 bases and 7 bases, with 16 bases remaining between them. CDR1 and CDR2 from the germline V gene are SGHDN and FVKESK. CDR3 sequence: CASSQKPTRWNEQFF. CDR3 sequence (DNA): TGTGCCAGCAGCCAGAAACCCACCAGATGGAATGAGCAGTTCTTC. The variable domain in full, completed from reference TRBV14 and TRBJ2-1, reads EAGVTQFPSHSVIEKGQTVTLRCDPISGHDNLYWYRRVMGKEIKFLLHFVKESKQDESGMPNNRFLAERTGGTYSTLKVQPAELEDSGVYFCASSQKPTRWNEQFFGPGTRLTVL.

The sample holds many counts of this clonotype. This sequence joins TRBV19 and TRBJ2-1; 12 bases are shared with TRBD2. Per germline, CDR1 LNHDA and CDR2 SQIVND (reference sequence). V shed 5 bases and J 9 bases; nucleotides not matched to a gene: 8. There are 15 residues in the CDR3. The CDR3 sequence is CASSAILAGGGEQFF. The DNA for the CDR3 is TGTGCCAGTAGTGCCATACTAGCGGGAGGAGGTGAGCAGTTCTTC.

This clonotype was seen at least ten times. The rearrangement uses TRBV19 and TRBJ1-2; D call uncertain. CDR3 length equals 14 residues. Germline CDR1 is LNHDA and CDR2 is SQIVND (reference sequence). V lost 0 bases to trimming and J lost 4 bases, with 9 bases between them. The CDR3 DNA follows: TGTGCCAGTAGTATAGACAGTAGCTTCTATGGCTACACCTTC. Residues: CASSIDSSFYGYTF.

Only a few counts were recorded for this clonotype. V usage is TRBV7-2 and J usage is TRBJ2-1; D call uncertain. V was cut by 3 bases and J by 0 bases, with 12 bases left in between. Germline lookup yields CDR1 SGHTA and CDR2 FQGNSA. The CDR3 spans 16 residues. For the CDR3, the DNA is TGTGCCAGCAGCTTCAACCCTCCTAGCTCCTACAATGAGCAGTTCTTC. Translation: CASSFNPPSSYNEQFF. Full variable domain (outside the CDR3, taken from reference TRBV7-2 and TRBJ2-1): GAGVSQSPSNKVTEKGKDVELRCDPISGHTALYWYRQSLGQGLEFLIYFQGNSAPDKSGLPSDRFSAERTGGSVSTLTIQRTQQEDSAVYLCASSFNPPSSYNEQFFGPGTRLTVL.

In this sample, this clonotype turned up many times. This chain connects TRBV19 to TRBJ2-5; D is unresolved. V lost 5 bases and J 7 bases, leaving 14 bases between the germline ends. The CDR3 totals 13 residues. The germline CDR1 and CDR2 sequences are LNHDA and SQIVND (reference sequence). The CDR3 here is CASSPEDPGTQYF. The CDR3 DNA follows: TGTGCCAGTAGTCCTGAGGACCCCGGGACCCAGTACTTC.

This clonotype was detected only a few times. V is TRBV20-1 and J is TRBJ1-5; D gene uncertain. Germline CDR1 reads DFQATT; CDR2 reads SNEGSKA (reference sequence). This CDR3 region has 13 residues. Deletions cut 3 bases from V and 2 bases from J, with 8 bases between. The CDR3 nucleotides are TGCAGTGCTAGGGGTGGTGGCAATCAGCCCCAGCATTTT. Its protein product is CSARGGGNQPQHF.

This rearrangement joins TRBV7-9 to TRBJ2-3; TRBD2 aligns across 9 bases. With V trimmed by 4 bases and J by 6 bases, 8 bases remained unmatched. In germline, CDR1 is SEHNR, CDR2 FQNEAQ (reference sequence). The CDR3 totals 15 residues. DNA for the CDR3: TGTGCCAGCAGCTCCGCGGGAGGGCCGGACGATACGCAGTATTTT. Its translation is CASSSAGGPDDTQYF.

As concerns this clonotype: Being one base from a much bigger clone, this may be a read error. The CDR3 loop reads CASRGGGGDQPQHF. CDR3 coding DNA: TGTGCCAGCAGGGGCGGGGGAGGAGATCAGCCCCAGCATTTT. The V gene is TRBV27, the J gene TRBJ1-5; a possible D gene is TRBD1 (5 bases). V was clipped by 6 bases and J by 5 bases, with 14 bases between them. The germline CDR1 and CDR2 sequences are MNHEY and SMNVEV (reference sequence). This CDR3 region has 14 residues.

V gene TRBV11-2 combines with J gene TRBJ2-3, with D possibly called TRBD1 or TRBD2 (5 bases each). Trimming shortened V by 4 bases and J by 2 bases, and 19 bases separated the two germline ends. The CDR3 totals 17 residues. Germline lookup yields CDR1 SGHAT and CDR2 FQNNGV. CDR3 sequence: CASSWARETRATDTQYF. CDR3 coding DNA: TGTGCCAGCAGCTGGGCCAGGGAGACACGGGCCACAGATACGCAGTATTTT.

Ten or more counts support this clonotype. The chain recombines TRBV10-2 with TRBJ1-5; D remains unclear. CDR3 length equals 14 residues. V shed 1 base and J shed 7 bases, with 11 bases lying between them. CDR1 WSHSY and CDR2 SAAADI come from the germline V gene. CDR3 loop: CASSEYGEGQPQHF. As DNA, the CDR3 is TGCGCCAGCAGTGAGTATGGTGAAGGGCAGCCCCAGCATTTT.

The rearrangement joins TRBV2 to TRBJ2-5, with 8 nucleotides matching TRBD1. Germline values: CDR1 SNHLY, CDR2 FYNNEI. There are 12 residues in the CDR3. The J segment lost 8 bases and the V segment lost 5 bases, leaving 4 bases of the junction unmatched. The CDR3 reads CASSPDRGTQYF. CDR3 nucleotides: TGTGCCAGCAGTCCAGACAGGGGCACCCAGTACTTC.

This clonotype was recorded at least ten times. The gene calls are TRBV6-2 or TRBV6-3 and TRBJ2-1; the match to TRBD2 covers 8 bases. The CDR3 is 15 amino acids. Germline trimming cut 2 bases from V and 7 bases from J; bases unmatched to any gene: 7. The germline CDR1 and CDR2 sequences are MNHEY and SVGEGT. The DNA for the CDR3 is TGTGCCAGCAGTTACGGGAGCGGGAGTGGGAATGAGCAGTTCTTC. This codes for CASSYGSGSGNEQFF.

This clonotype came up many times. The chain employs TRBV27 and TRBJ1-1; no reliable D call. CDR1 is MNHEY, CDR2 SMNVEV, per germline (reference sequence). V lost 3 bases, J lost 0 bases, and 17 bases lay in between. The CDR3 runs to 17 residues. CDR3: CASSLMYGGPMNTEAFF. The CDR3 bases are TGTGCCAGCAGTTTGATGTACGGCGGCCCCATGAACACTGAAGCTTTCTTT.

This chain uses TRBV5-4 with TRBJ2-7; TRBD2 matches at 12 bases. Germline assignment: CDR1 SGHNT and CDR2 YYREEE (reference sequence). The CDR3 runs to 17 residues. V trimming: 4 bases; J trimming: 5 bases; junction bases outside the gene matches: 13. For the CDR3, the DNA is TGTGCCAGCAGCCTCCTGCCCGTGACTAGCGGGAGTAACGAGCAGTACTTC. Amino acids: CASSLLPVTSGSNEQYF.

This clonotype was counted only a few times. J is TRBJ2-7 and V is TRBV30, with D possibly called TRBD1 or TRBD2 (5 bases each). The CDR3 extends over 12 amino acids. V lost 3 bases and J 5 bases, leaving 11 bases between the germline ends. The germline CDR1 and CDR2 sequences are GTSNPN and SVGIG (reference sequence). CDR3 in DNA: TGTGCCTGGAGCCGAGGGGCAGACGAGCAGTACTTC. Protein sequence: CAWSRGADEQYF.

This clonotype was seen repeatedly, ten times or more. The gene calls are TRBV27 and TRBJ2-1, with 8 positions matching TRBD1. This CDR3 is built from 16 residues. The germline CDR1 and CDR2 sequences are MNHEY and SMNVEV (reference sequence). The junction had 12 bases not matched to a gene; V was cut back by 5 bases and J by 6 bases. In DNA, the CDR3 is TGTGCCAGCAGTCCTCCTGGACAGGGATCGTTCAATGAGCAGTTCTTC. This encodes CASSPPGQGSFNEQFF.

In its sample, this clonotype was seen many times. The rearrangement uses TRBV6-1 and TRBJ1-6, with 8 bases fitting TRBD1. Looked up from germline, CDR1 is MNHNS and CDR2 is SASEGT. V trimming: 5 bases; J trimming: 7 bases; junction bases outside the gene matches: 10. The CDR3 is 16 amino acids. This CDR3 is CASSPRGDRRNSPLHF. The CDR3, as DNA: TGTGCCAGCAGTCCCCGAGGGGACAGGAGGAATTCACCCCTCCACTTT.

This clonotype was seen at least ten times. The J gene is TRBJ2-7, the V gene TRBV11-1; either TRBD1 or TRBD2 may fit D (5 bases each). This CDR3 has 14 residues. Germline V gives CDR1 SGHAT, CDR2 FQDESV (reference sequence). V was shortened by 2 bases and J by 5 bases, with 13 bases between the two germline ends. The CDR3, as DNA: TGTGCCAGCAGCTTATCGAGGGGATCAAACGAGCAGTACTTC. It translates to CASSLSRGSNEQYF.

Only a few counts were recorded for this clonotype. The chain carries TRBV12-3 or TRBV12-4 and TRBJ1-1; perhaps TRBD1 as D (5 bases). This CDR3 spans 13 amino acids. Trimming removed 6 bases from V and 3 bases from J, with 11 bases in between. The CDR3 DNA reads TGTGCCAGCAGAGGCAGGGATCACACTGAAGCTTTCTTT. Protein: CASRGRDHTEAFF.

There are many counts of this clonotype. The rearrangement joins TRBV11-2 to TRBJ2-3; D uncertain. The CDR3 is 12 amino acids. Germline V gene sequence: CDR1 SGHAT, CDR2 FQNNGV. V was cut by 2 bases and J by 3 bases, with 3 bases left in between. For the CDR3, the DNA is TGTGCCAGCAGCTTAATTACAGATACGCAGTATTTT. Encoded protein: CASSLITDTQYF.

About this clonotype: The likely explanation is a read error, given a far larger clone one base away. The chain joins TRBV7-8 to TRBJ2-1; D is possibly TRBD2 (5 bases). The germline V gene has CDR1 SGHVS and CDR2 FQNEAQ. The V end lost 6 bases, the J end lost 5 bases, and 14 bases lay between the germline ends. The CDR3 extends over 14 amino acids. CDR3 loop: CASSDLSGNNEQFF. CDR3 DNA sequence: TGTGCCAGCAGTGATTTGAGCGGAAACAATGAGCAGTTCTTC. The full variable domain, with the rest looked up from reference TRBV7-8 and TRBJ2-1, is GAGVSQSPRYKVAKRGQDVALRCDPISGHVSLFWYQQALGQGPEFLTYFQNEAQLDKSGLPSDRFFAERPEGSVSTLKIQRTQQEDSAVYLCASSDLSGNNEQFFGPGTRLTVL.